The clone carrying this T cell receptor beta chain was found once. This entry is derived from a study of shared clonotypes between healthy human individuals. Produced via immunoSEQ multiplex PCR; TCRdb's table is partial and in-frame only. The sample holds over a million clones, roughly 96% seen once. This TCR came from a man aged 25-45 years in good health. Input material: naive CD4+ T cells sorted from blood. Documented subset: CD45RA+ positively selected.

DNA for the CDR3: TGTGCCACCAGCATCGCCTCCCCTAGCACAGATACGCAGTATTTT. Translation gives CATSIASPSTDTQYF. The chain employs TRBV15 and TRBJ2-3; D is unresolved. Trimming removed 4 bases at V and 0 bases at J, with 11 bases between. The length of the CDR3 is 15 residues. Germline V gene data show CDR1 as LNHNV and CDR2 as YYDKDF (reference sequence).